One and the same sample provided the 30 T cell receptor beta chains below, sequenced in a study of Ad26.COV2.S vaccination and SARS-CoV-2 variants. The sample's treatment: around 19 received Ad26.COV2.S at low or high dose, single or two shots; roughly 5 received placebo; per-sample allocation not given. Day 63 after the first injection of vaccine or placebo was the sampling time. The assay was immunoSEQ multiplex PCR, and TCRdb's table has in-frame clones only and misses some. This table holds over 250,000 clones, around 87% found once. The sample in question was peripheral blood, obtained in a trial of Ad26.COV2.S vaccine versus placebo. The receptors come from a person aged 18 to 65 who received the Ad26.COV2.S COVID-19 vaccine or a placebo.

The rearrangement joins TRBV18 to TRBJ2-7, with 10 nucleotides matching TRBD2. V shed 2 bases, J shed 7 bases, and the junction held 5 bases outside the gene matches. This CDR3 comprises 14 residues. Per germline, CDR1 KGHSH and CDR2 LQKENI. Here the CDR3 DNA reads TGTGCCAGCTCACCATCTAGCGGGAGAAGTGAGCAGTACTTC. Its protein is CASSPSSGRSEQYF.

J is TRBJ2-2 and V is TRBV11-1; 7 bases line up with TRBD2. The CDR3 has 14 amino acids. V was clipped by 2 bases and J by 4 bases; unmatched bases: 1. Per the germline V gene, CDR1 is SGHAT and CDR2 is FQDESV (reference sequence). This CDR3 is CASSLSGGTGELFF. Here the CDR3 DNA reads TGTGCCAGCAGCTTATCGGGGGGCACCGGGGAGCTGTTTTTT.

V gene TRBV4-2 combines with J gene TRBJ2-7; possibly TRBD2 for D (5 bases). There are 14 residues in the CDR3. V was trimmed by 0 bases and J by 5 bases, leaving 11 bases between them. From germline, CDR1 is LGHNA and CDR2 YNFKEQ. Written as DNA, the CDR3 is TGTGCCAGCAGCCAAGAGGCCGGCGGGCACGAGCAGTACTTC. Encoded protein: CASSQEAGGHEQYF.

The V call is TRBV19, the J call TRBJ1-2, with a possible D match to TRBD1 (6 bases). Trimming cost V 6 bases and J 2 bases, with 7 bases left between them. Per the germline V gene, CDR1 is LNHDA and CDR2 is SQIVND (reference sequence). There are 12 residues in the CDR3. The CDR3 bases are TGTGCCAGTAGAAGGGGGAACTATGGCTACACCTTC. It specifies CASRRGNYGYTF.

This chain connects TRBV28 to TRBJ2-1; 9 bases agree with TRBD1. The germline gives CDR1 MDHEN, CDR2 SYDVKM. Germline trimming cut 6 bases from V and 6 bases from J; bases unmatched to any gene: 6. This CDR3 has 14 residues. CDR3 in amino acids: CASRRTGVPNEQFF. The CDR3 bases are TGTGCCAGCAGGCGGACAGGGGTTCCCAATGAGCAGTTCTTC. The whole variable domain, remainder taken from reference TRBV28 and TRBJ2-1, is DVKVTQSSRYLVKRTGEKVFLECVQDMDHENMFWYRQDPGLGLRLIYFSYDVKMKEKGDIPEGYSVSREKKERFSLILESASTNQTSMYLCASRRTGVPNEQFFGPGTRLTVL.

This chain links TRBV30 with TRBJ2-7; D tentatively reads TRBD1 or TRBD2 (5 bases each). Germline lookup yields CDR1 GTSNPN and CDR2 SVGIG (reference sequence). The CDR3 covers 11 residues. With 0 bases removed from V and 11 bases from J, the gap between germline ends came to 11 bases. CDR3 coding DNA: TGTGCCTGGAGTGTACCGGGGCTAGAGTACTTC. It translates to CAWSVPGLEYF.

This clone has just a few counts. The J gene is TRBJ1-1, the V gene TRBV14; 7 nucleotides line up with TRBD1. CDR1 is SGHDN, CDR2 FVKESK, per germline. V trimming: 7 bases; J trimming: 2 bases; junction bases outside the gene matches: 1. The CDR3 spans 12 residues. The CDR3 loop reads CASNRGNTEAFF. CDR3 in DNA: TGTGCCAGCAACAGGGGAAACACTGAAGCTTTCTTT.

In nucleotides, the CDR3 is TGTGCCAGTAGTATCATCGGGGGCGAGTCAGATACGCAGTATTTT. This gives the protein CASSIIGGESDTQYF. The rearrangement links TRBV19 to TRBJ2-3, with D perhaps being TRBD1 or TRBD2 (6 bases each). The V end lost 3 bases, the J end lost 4 bases, and 14 bases lay between the germline ends. The germline CDR1 and CDR2 sequences are LNHDA and SQIVND (reference sequence). The CDR3 spans 15 residues.

For the CDR3, the DNA is TGTGCCAGCAGAGGAATAGCGCCCTCCTACAATGAGCAGTTCTTC. Protein: CASRGIAPSYNEQFF. The rearrangement links TRBV3-1 (or the pseudogene TRBV3-2) to TRBJ2-1, with D maybe TRBD2 (5 bases). CDR1 and CDR2 (germline): LGHDT, YNNKEL (reference sequence). This CDR3 is 15 amino acids long. The germline V and J ends were trimmed by 6 bases and 0 bases, with 12 bases remaining between them.

The genes are TRBV7-2 and TRBJ2-5; possibly TRBD1 for D (7 bases). CDR1 SGHTA and CDR2 FQGNSA come from the germline V gene. CDR3 length equals 15 residues. Trimming took 0 bases from V and 3 from J, leaving 11 bases between them. DNA of the CDR3: TGTGCCAGCAGCTTAGCGCAGGGGGGAAAAGAGACCCAGTACTTC. Its translation is CASSLAQGGKETQYF.

V gene TRBV21-1 combines with J gene TRBJ1-5. TRBV21-1 is a pseudogene segment. CDR3 length: 15 amino acids. CDR3 coding DNA: TGTGCCAGCATCAAACGGAAGGACAGCAATCAGCCCCAGCATTTT. Translation gives CASIKRKDSNQPQHF.

V is TRBV15 and J is TRBJ1-4; tentative D call: TRBD1 (5 bases). Germline V CDR1 and CDR2: LNHNV, YYDKDF (reference sequence). Trimming cost V 0 bases and J 5 bases, with 10 bases left between them. This CDR3 has 15 amino acids. The CDR3 nucleotides read TGTGCCACCAGCAGAGACAGGGACTTAAATGAAAAACTGTTTTTT. This gives the protein CATSRDRDLNEKLFF. The full variable domain, rest sourced from reference TRBV15 and TRBJ1-4, is DAMVIQNPRYQVTQFGKPVTLSCSQTLNHNVMYWYQQKSSQAPKLLFHYYDKDFNNEADTPDNFQSRRPNTSFCFLDIRSPGLGDTAMYLCATSRDRDLNEKLFFGSGTQLSVL.

The chain is built from TRBV5-5 and TRBJ1-2, with no clear D. Germline CDR1 is SGHKS and CDR2 is YYEKEE (reference sequence). The CDR3 is made up of 15 amino acids. Between the trimmed V and J ends, which lost 4 bases and 3 bases, there was a span of 16 bases. CDR3: CASSPRLNLDYGYTF. CDR3 nucleotides: TGTGCCAGCAGCCCGAGGCTCAACCTGGACTATGGCTACACCTTC.

The chain carries TRBV12-5 and TRBJ1-1; D is perhaps TRBD1 (5 bases). V was pared by 4 bases and J by 1 base, with 13 bases between. This CDR3 comprises 15 residues. CDR1 is LGHNT, CDR2 FRNRAP, per germline. Written as DNA, the CDR3 is TGTGCTAGTGGTTCGAGGGACCTAACGAACACTGAAGCTTTCTTT. This gives the protein CASGSRDLTNTEAFF.

There are a few counts of this clone. This chain links TRBV5-4 with TRBJ2-2, with D perhaps assigned TRBD1 or TRBD2 (5 bases each). There are 17 residues in the CDR3. The germline gives CDR1 SGHNT, CDR2 YYREEE (reference sequence). Trimming stripped 0 bases from V and 0 bases from J, with 12 bases between. In nucleotides, the CDR3 is TGTGCCAGCAGCTTGGGTCGGGACGGGACGAACACCGGGGAGCTGTTTTTT. It yields the protein CASSLGRDGTNTGELFF.

The chain joins TRBV5-1 to TRBJ2-7; no definite D call. The CDR3 totals 15 residues. Germline values: CDR1 SGHRS, CDR2 YFSETQ. V dropped 0 bases and J dropped 0 bases, with 10 bases sitting between them. Here the CDR3 DNA reads TGCGCCAGCAGCTTGGCCCATAGTCCCTCCTACGAGCAGTACTTC. Translation gives CASSLAHSPSYEQYF.

This chain links TRBV9 with TRBJ1-6; D may be TRBD1 (5 bases). Germline values: CDR1 SGDLS, CDR2 YYNGEE. With 6 bases removed from V and 7 bases from J, the gap between germline ends came to 17 bases. CDR3 size: 15 residues. Here the CDR3 DNA reads TGTGCCAGCACCCGGGACCCCGGAACGAATTCACCCCTCCACTTT. Encoded protein: CASTRDPGTNSPLHF.

The genes are TRBV2 and TRBJ1-5; D possibly corresponds to TRBD1 (6 bases). The V end was cut by 6 bases, the J end by 6 bases, with 12 bases between. The CDR3 covers 13 residues. Germline V gene data show CDR1 as SNHLY and CDR2 as FYNNEI. The chain's CDR3 is CASRETGRQPQHF. The CDR3 DNA reads as TGTGCCAGCAGAGAGACAGGACGTCAGCCCCAGCATTTT.

The chain couples TRBV9 to TRBJ1-1; D not resolved. The CDR3 is made up of 17 amino acids. The germline CDR1 and CDR2 sequences are SGDLS and YYNGEE. Trimming stripped 2 bases from V and 0 bases from J, with 17 bases between. The CDR3 bases are TGTGCCAGCAGCGTTCATCCATATAGCACCATGAACACTGAAGCTTTCTTT. The encoded protein is CASSVHPYSTMNTEAFF.

CDR3 in DNA: TGTGCCAGCAGCTTACTAGCAGCAGAGACCCAGTACTTC. It yields the protein CASSLLAAETQYF. V usage is TRBV7-2 and J usage is TRBJ2-5; D is possibly TRBD2 (5 bases). The CDR3 runs to 13 residues. Germline lookup yields CDR1 SGHTA and CDR2 FQGNSA. V lost 2 bases, J lost 4 bases, and 8 bases lay in between.

This chain joins TRBV27 and TRBJ2-1; 9 nucleotides line up with TRBD1. The CDR3 sequence is 15 residues long. The ends lost 3 bases at V and 8 bases at J; junction bases unmatched: 8. From germline, CDR1 is MNHEY and CDR2 SMNVEV (reference sequence). In nucleotides, the CDR3 is TGTGCCAGCAGTTTTCGGGACAGGGAGGTCGATGAGCAGTTCTTC. This encodes CASSFRDREVDEQFF.

This rearrangement joins TRBV5-1 to TRBJ2-1; 9 nucleotides line up with TRBD2. Germline V gives CDR1 SGHRS, CDR2 YFSETQ. The CDR3 length is 16 residues. The trim removed 1 base at V and 1 base at J, leaving 3 bases unmatched. This CDR3 is CASSLYSGGSYNEQFF. CDR3 nucleotide sequence: TGCGCCAGCAGCTTGTACAGCGGGGGGTCCTACAATGAGCAGTTCTTC.

The chain recombines TRBV2 with TRBJ2-3; D is undetermined. Germline lookup yields CDR1 SNHLY and CDR2 FYNNEI. This CDR3 has 13 residues. V was clipped by 5 bases and J by 2 bases, with 8 bases between them. The CDR3 coding sequence is TGTGCCAGCAGTAGGCCCTACACAGATACGCAGTATTTT. Amino acids: CASSRPYTDTQYF.

The rearrangement joins TRBV7-9 to TRBJ1-2; D may be TRBD1 (5 bases). The CDR3 runs to 16 residues. Germline-derived CDR1 and CDR2 are SEHNR and FQNEAQ (reference sequence). The V gene lost 5 bases and the J gene lost 6 bases, with 22 bases spanning the gap. This CDR3 reads CASSPTTGRRYDGYTF. The CDR3, as DNA: TGTGCCAGCAGCCCGACAACGGGACGTCGATATGATGGCTACACCTTC.

This chain uses TRBV30 with TRBJ2-3; unclear D gene. Germline-derived CDR1 and CDR2 are GTSNPN and SVGIG (reference sequence). Between the trimmed V and J ends, which lost 3 bases and 0 bases, there was a span of 7 bases. CDR3 size: 13 residues. CDR3 protein: CAWRPGSTDTQYF. As DNA, the CDR3 is TGTGCCTGGAGACCTGGGAGCACAGATACGCAGTATTTT.

The chain links TRBV21-1 to TRBJ1-5; TRBD1 is the table's D call, not checked against the DNA. TRBV21-1 constitutes a pseudogene. This CDR3 contains 15 residues. The CDR3 DNA reads as TGTGCCAGCAGCACGACAGGGGGAAGCAATCAGCCCCAGCATTTT. Protein product: CASSTTGGSNQPQHF.

The rearrangement links TRBV12-5 to TRBJ2-7; 8 bases are a match to TRBD1. The CDR3 is 14 residues long. The V segment lost 5 bases and the J segment 4 bases; nucleotides outside the gene matches: 7. The germline gives CDR1 LGHNT, CDR2 FRNRAP. CDR3 sequence (DNA): TGTGCTAGTGGTGAGGGACAGGTTATATACGAGCAGTACTTC. This codes for CASGEGQVIYEQYF.

This chain joins TRBV19 and TRBJ1-2; D not resolved. Germline V gene lookup returns CDR1 LNHDA and CDR2 SQIVND (reference sequence). This CDR3 has 15 residues. V was pared by 7 bases and J by 0 bases, with 15 bases between. The CDR3 nucleotides are TGTGCCAGTAATTCGTTGGGCAGAACTAACTATGGCTACACCTTC. It encodes CASNSLGRTNYGYTF.

This clone was seen just once. V is TRBV19 and J is TRBJ1-2; D is unresolved. Trimming stripped 2 bases from V and 2 bases from J, with 18 bases between. The CDR3 runs 17 residues. CDR1 is LNHDA and CDR2 is SQIVND in the germline V gene (reference sequence). The CDR3 nucleotides read TGTGCCAGTAGTATAATCGTCGGGCAGCGCGCCAACTATGGCTACACCTTC. It translates to CASSIIVGQRANYGYTF.

This clone was counted once. The V call is TRBV5-5, the J call TRBJ2-2; maybe TRBD2 (6 bases). There are 18 residues in the CDR3. Germline V gene lookup returns CDR1 SGHKS and CDR2 YYEKEE (reference sequence). V was shortened by 0 bases and J by 0 bases, with 15 bases between the two germline ends. CDR3 loop: CASSLGLAITPNTGELFF. The CDR3 DNA reads TGTGCCAGCAGCTTGGGGCTAGCGATAACGCCGAACACCGGGGAGCTGTTTTTT.